This section outlines one T cell receptor beta chain sequence together with its context. The data derive from a study of blood T cell repertoires in COVID-19. Recruits, aged about 18 to 95 years, lived in roughly 22 US areas. Participants were placed into cohorts based on the clinical history they reported. Germline loops: CDR1 ENHRY, CDR2 SYGVKD. CDR3 size: 14 residues. With V trimmed by 6 bases and J by 6 bases, 6 bases remained unmatched. Study processing details: Researchers report that nucleated cell counts were estimated from reference gene primer amplification. Libraries were prepared by immunoSEQ multiplex PCR; TCRdb keeps only in-frame clonotypes and omits some of them. That table gives V, J and clone size, and the DNA gave D and trimming. This table has roughly 250,000 clones, about 87% appearing once.

This clonotype was obtained from a woman in her forties or fifties who had recovered from COVID-19. The chain joins TRBV10-3 to TRBJ1-2; 11 bases fit TRBD1. The sequencing input was PBMCs or T cells enriched from blood (not recorded which). CDR3 sequence reads: CAIRRTGGADGYTF. CDR3 DNA: TGTGCCATCAGGAGGACAGGGGGCGCGGATGGCTACACCTTC.